Listed below are T cell receptor beta chains from one sample, sequenced in a study of cytomegalovirus exposure and HLA in healthy donors. Data came from immunoSEQ multiplex PCR; TCRdb stores just in-frame clones and leaves some out. Found here are some 60,000 clones, 80% to 90% of them singletons; the top ten hold approximately 1.3%. Sample: PBMCs. Source of these receptors: a man younger than 30 in good health and CMV-seronegative. CDR3s include the opening cysteine and the closing phenylalanine or tryptophan. The order of the fields is D gene, V gene, J gene, clone size, CDR3 protein, CDR3 DNA. A D gene is named only where the DNA matches it firmly. Not all rows give a size; the values are once, few, many and, for expanded clones, a class.

>TRBD1|TRBV7-2|TRBJ1-6|.
CASSLLQGNNSPLHF
TGTGCCAGCAGTTTGCTACAGGGGAATAATTCACCCCTCCACTTT
>.|TRBV15|TRBJ1-1|.
CAAREVMNTEAFF
TGTGCCGCCCGGGAGGTCATGAACACTGAAGCTTTCTTT
>.|TRBV28|TRBJ2-3|.
CASRLESTDTQYF
TGTGCCAGCAGGCTCGAGAGCACAGATACGCAGTATTTT
>TRBD2|TRBV7-9|TRBJ2-3|.
CASSPFYKAGDSRTQYF
TGTGCCAGCAGCCCCTTTTATAAAGCGGGGGACTCTAGGACGCAGTATTTT
>.|TRBV6-4|TRBJ1-5|.
CASSEEVNQPQHF
TGTGCCAGCAGTGAAGAGGTCAATCAGCCCCAGCATTTT
>.|TRBV28|TRBJ1-4|.
CAMGRRTNEKLFF
TGTGCCATGGGCCGGCGAACTAATGAAAAACTGTTTTTT
>.|TRBV6-5|TRBJ1-1|.
CASSVVSNTEAFF
TGTGCCAGCAGTGTTGTCTCGAACACTGAAGCTTTCTTT
>TRBD1|TRBV4-2|TRBJ2-2|.
CASSPGTGVTGELFF
TGTGCCAGCAGCCCTGGGACAGGGGTGACCGGGGAGCTGTTTTTT
>TRBD1|TRBV15|TRBJ1-2|once
CATSNPSRQGFGYTF
TGTGCCACCAGCAACCCGTCCCGACAGGGATTCGGCTACACCTTC
>.|TRBV5-1|TRBJ2-7|.
CASSLEMGASYEQYF
TGCGCCAGCAGCTTGGAAATGGGGGCCTCCTACGAGCAGTACTTC
>TRBD2|TRBV11-2|TRBJ2-7|once
CASSRLPRGGKSSYEQYF
TGTGCCAGCAGCCGCCTCCCGCGGGGAGGGAAGAGCTCCTACGAGCAGTACTTC
>.|TRBV6-1|TRBJ1-2|.
CASSEFPDRTANYGYTF
TGTGCCAGCAGTGAATTTCCCGACAGGACAGCTAACTATGGCTACACCTTC
>TRBD1|TRBV18|TRBJ2-3|.
CASSPPVDRADTQYF
TGTGCCAGCTCACCACCAGTCGACAGGGCTGATACGCAGTATTTT
>.|TRBV7-9|TRBJ2-7|.
CASSVLRGSSYEQYF
TGTGCCAGCAGCGTCCTTAGGGGGAGCTCCTACGAGCAGTACTTT
>.|TRBV30|TRBJ2-5|.
CAWRPGQRVYQETQYF
TGTGCCTGGAGGCCCGGACAAAGGGTGTACCAAGAGACCCAGTACTTC
>TRBD1|TRBV7-6|TRBJ1-2|.
CASSSSVGQAKGHYGYTF
TGTGCCAGCAGCTCGTCCGTAGGACAGGCCAAAGGGCACTATGGCTACACCTTC
>.|TRBV5-1|TRBJ2-7|.
CASSLEAGSSYEQYF
TGCGCCAGCAGCTTGGAGGCGGGGAGCTCCTACGAGCAGTACTTC
>TRBD2|TRBV5-1|TRBJ2-3|.
CASSLGVSGGATDTQYF
TGCGCCAGCAGCTTGGGGGTTAGCGGGGGGGCCACAGATACGCAGTATTTT
>TRBD2|TRBV28|TRBJ2-3|.
CASSSPPGRGGTDTQYF
TGTGCCAGCAGTTCCCCTCCGGGGCGGGGGGGCACAGATACGCAGTATTTT
>TRBD1|TRBV5-6|TRBJ2-2|.
CASRRQGSWTGELFF
TGTGCCAGCAGGCGACAGGGTAGTTGGACCGGGGAGCTGTTTTTT
>.|TRBV5-4|TRBJ2-7|.
CASSSAPHTDEQYF
TGTGCCAGCAGCTCCGCGCCTCATACAGATGAGCAGTACTTC
>TRBD1|TRBV28|TRBJ1-2|.
CASSLSQEGASEGYTF
TGTGCCAGCAGTCTTTCCCAGGAGGGGGCGAGTGAAGGCTACACCTTC
>.|TRBV9|TRBJ2-1|.
CASSVEGVNYNEQFF
TGTGCCAGCAGCGTAGAAGGAGTAAACTACAATGAGCAGTTCTTC
>TRBD2|TRBV9|TRBJ2-7|.
CASSVASGGTYEQYF
TGTGCCAGCAGCGTAGCCAGCGGGGGTACCTACGAGCAGTACTTC
>.|TRBV6-5|TRBJ2-7|.
CASSYSRDYEQYF
TGTGCCAGCAGTTACTCGAGGGACTACGAGCAGTACTTC
>TRBD1|TRBV29-1|TRBJ1-1|.
CSGGQMNTEAFF
TGCAGCGGGGGACAGATGAACACTGAAGCTTTCTTT
>.|TRBV10-1|TRBJ1-1|once
CASRSRQNTEAFF
TGCGCCAGCAGGTCTCGACAGAACACTGAAGCTTTCTTT
>.|TRBV30|TRBJ1-5|.
CAWSDIGGNQPQHF
TGTGCCTGGAGTGATATCGGGGGCAATCAGCCCCAGCATTTT
>.|TRBV6-5|TRBJ2-7|.
CASSYSQGTEQYF
TGTGCCAGCAGTTACTCGCAGGGGACCGAGCAGTACTTC
>.|TRBV2|TRBJ2-2|.
CASSGGAWTGELFF
TGTGCCAGCAGTGGGGGCGCGTGGACCGGGGAGCTGTTTTTT
>.|TRBV5-8|TRBJ2-5|few
CASSYSGTKETQYF
TGTGCCAGCAGCTACTCCGGGACAAAAGAGACCCAGTACTTC
>.|TRBV28|TRBJ1-2|.
CASSLTTGLSGYTF
TGTGCCAGCAGTTTAACTACGGGACTCAGCGGCTACACCTTC
>TRBD1|TRBV29-1|TRBJ1-1|.
CSDLQGSYTEAFF
TGCAGCGATCTACAGGGGTCGTACACTGAGGCTTTCTTT
>TRBD1|TRBV27|TRBJ1-5|.
CASSRQGDQPQHF
TGTGCCAGCAGTCGACAGGGCGATCAGCCCCAGCATTTT
>.|TRBV12-5|TRBJ1-3|.
CASGGRPGNTIYF
TGTGCTAGTGGGGGGAGACCTGGAAACACCATATATTTT
>.|TRBV9|TRBJ2-2|.
CASSLDWNGELFF
TGTGCCAGCAGCTTGGACTGGAACGGGGAGCTGTTTTTT
>.|TRBV7-9|TRBJ1-2|.
CASSLEAYGYTF
TGTGCCAGCAGCTTAGAAGCCTATGGCTACACCTTC
>TRBD1|TRBV6-6|TRBJ1-4|few
CASRSAGGVKEKLFF
TGTGCCAGCAGGTCCGCAGGGGGCGTAAAAGAAAAACTGTTTTTT